The entry below describes one T cell receptor beta chain. The data were obtained in a study of blood T cell repertoires in COVID-19. Participant age was roughly 18 to 100 years, and participants resided in approximately 25 US areas. Cohorts were determined from participant-reported clinical history. The CDR3 extends over 15 amino acids. The germline V gene has CDR1 LGHDT and CDR2 YNNKEL (reference sequence). J was trimmed by 3 bases and V by 1 base; bases with no gene match: 5. The repertoire was sequenced with immunoSEQ multiplex PCR; TCRdb's copy has only in-frame clones and lacks some. The data hold over 200,000 clones, with 70% to 90% observed a single time.

The chain uses TRBV3-1 (or the pseudogene TRBV3-2) and TRBJ1-1; 7 nucleotides match TRBD1. This TCR was recovered from a woman aged 40 to 50 with acute COVID-19. The sample was PBMCs or T cells enriched from blood (not recorded which). The CDR3 reads CASSQGGGRYTEAFF. CDR3 coding DNA: TGTGCCAGCAGCCAAGGAGGGGGCAGGTACACTGAAGCTTTCTTT.